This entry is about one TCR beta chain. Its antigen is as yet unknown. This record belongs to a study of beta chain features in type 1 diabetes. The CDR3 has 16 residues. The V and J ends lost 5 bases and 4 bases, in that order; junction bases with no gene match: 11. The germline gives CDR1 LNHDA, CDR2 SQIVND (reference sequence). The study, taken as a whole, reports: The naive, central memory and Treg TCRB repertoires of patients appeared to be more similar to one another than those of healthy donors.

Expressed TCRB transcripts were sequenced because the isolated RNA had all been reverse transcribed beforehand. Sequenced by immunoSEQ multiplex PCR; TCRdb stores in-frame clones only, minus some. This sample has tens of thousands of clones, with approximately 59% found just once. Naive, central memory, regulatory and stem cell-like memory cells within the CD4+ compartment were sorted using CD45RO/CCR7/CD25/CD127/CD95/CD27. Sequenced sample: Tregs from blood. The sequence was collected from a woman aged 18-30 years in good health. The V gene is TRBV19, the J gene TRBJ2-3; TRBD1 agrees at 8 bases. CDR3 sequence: CASSVGAGGGSDTQYF. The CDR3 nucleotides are TGTGCCAGTAGTGTAGGAGCAGGGGGCGGGTCAGATACGCAGTATTTT.